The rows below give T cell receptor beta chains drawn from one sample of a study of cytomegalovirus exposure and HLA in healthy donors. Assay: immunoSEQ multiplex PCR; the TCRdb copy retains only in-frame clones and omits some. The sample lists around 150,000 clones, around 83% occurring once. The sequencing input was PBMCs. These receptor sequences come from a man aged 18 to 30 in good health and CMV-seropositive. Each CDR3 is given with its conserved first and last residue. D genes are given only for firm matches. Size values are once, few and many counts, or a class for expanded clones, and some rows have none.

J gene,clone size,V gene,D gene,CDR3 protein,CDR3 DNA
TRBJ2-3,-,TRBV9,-,CASSAGDGRGDTQYF,TGTGCCAGCAGCGCGGGGGACGGTAGGGGAGATACGCAGTATTTT
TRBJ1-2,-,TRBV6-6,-,CASTRDYGYTF,TGTGCCAGCACCCGAGACTATGGCTACACCTTC
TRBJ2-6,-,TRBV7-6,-,CASSSAVESGANVLTF,TGTGCCAGCAGCTCCGCGGTGGAATCTGGGGCCAACGTCCTGACTTTC
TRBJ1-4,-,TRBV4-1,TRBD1,CASSQPLGGWVEKLFF,TGCGCCAGCAGCCAACCTCTAGGGGGCTGGGTTGAAAAACTGTTTTTT
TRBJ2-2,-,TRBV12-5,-,CASGETGNTGELFF,TGTGCTAGTGGTGAGACAGGGAACACCGGGGAGCTGTTTTTT
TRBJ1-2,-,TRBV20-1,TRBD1,CSAGQGYGYTF,TGCAGTGCTGGACAGGGCTATGGCTACACCTTC
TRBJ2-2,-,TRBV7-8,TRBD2,CASSSSGLAGVTGELFF,TGTGCCAGCAGCTCCTCGGGACTAGCGGGCGTAACCGGGGAGCTGTTTTTT
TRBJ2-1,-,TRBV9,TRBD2,CASSTGGSSYNEQFF,TGTGCCAGCAGCACGGGGGGGAGCTCCTACAATGAGCAGTTCTTC
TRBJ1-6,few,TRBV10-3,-,CAISGGREVSPLHF,TGTGCCATCAGTGGCGGCAGGGAAGTTTCACCCCTCCACTTT
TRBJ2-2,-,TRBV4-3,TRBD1,CASSHGTGGTGELFF,TGCGCCAGCAGCCACGGGACAGGGGGTACCGGGGAGCTGTTTTTT
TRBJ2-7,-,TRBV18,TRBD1,CASSPPGQGIAYEQYF,TGTGCCAGCTCACCACCGGGACAGGGGATTGCCTACGAGCAGTACTTC
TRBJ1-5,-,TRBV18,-,CASSPGSSTSRQPQHF,TGTGCCAGCTCACCCGGGAGCTCCACCAGTAGGCAGCCCCAGCATTTT
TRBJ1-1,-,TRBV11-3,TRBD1,CASNDRGLANTEAFF,TGTGCCAGCAACGACAGGGGGCTGGCGAACACTGAAGCTTTCTTT
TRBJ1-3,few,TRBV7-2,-,CASSPMLTVSGNTIYF,TGTGCCAGCAGCCCGATGCTGACAGTATCTGGAAACACCATATATTTT
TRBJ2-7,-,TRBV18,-,CASSPKENEQYF,TGTGCCAGCTCACCAAAAGAGAACGAGCAGTACTTC
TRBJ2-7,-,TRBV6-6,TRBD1,CASSPGQLAYEQYF,TGTGCCAGCAGCCCGGGACAGTTGGCCTACGAGCAGTACTTC
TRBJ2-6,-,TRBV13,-,CASSVDGANGLTF,TGTGCCAGCAGCGTAGATGGGGCCAACGGCCTGACTTTC
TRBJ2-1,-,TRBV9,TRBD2,CASSPRGDEQFF,TGTGCCAGCAGCCCTCGGGGGGATGAGCAGTTCTTC
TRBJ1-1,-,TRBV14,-,CASSQDGGRNTEAFF,TGTGCCAGCAGCCAAGATGGAGGGAGGAACACTGAAGCTTTCTTT
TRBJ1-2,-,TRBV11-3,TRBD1,CASSLVGTGGDYGYTF,TGTGCCAGCAGCTTAGTCGGGACAGGGGGCGACTATGGCTACACCTTC
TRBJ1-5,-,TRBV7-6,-,CASSFGSNQPQHF,TGTGCCAGCAGCTTCGGGAGCAATCAGCCCCAGCATTTT
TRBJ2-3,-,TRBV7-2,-,CASSLAFTDTQYF,TGTGCCAGCAGCTTGGCATTCACAGATACGCAGTATTTT
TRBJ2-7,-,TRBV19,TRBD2,CASSPGGPHEQYF,TGTGCCAGTAGTCCGGGAGGGCCCCACGAGCAGTACTTC
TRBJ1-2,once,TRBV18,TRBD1,CASSPGGQIPSNYGYTF,TGTGCCAGCTCACCAGGGGGACAGATACCTTCTAACTATGGCTACACCTTC
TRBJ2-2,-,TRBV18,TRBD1,CASSPPGQGPGELFF,TGTGCCAGCTCACCACCGGGACAGGGACCCGGGGAGCTGTTTTTT
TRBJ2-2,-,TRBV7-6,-,CASSRPGGSSNTGELFF,TGTGCCAGCAGCCGTCCGGGGGGCTCGTCGAACACCGGGGAGCTGTTTTTT
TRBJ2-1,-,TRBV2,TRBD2,CASTPSRGGRNEQFF,TGTGCCAGCACCCCATCGCGGGGGGGCCGCAATGAGCAGTTCTTC
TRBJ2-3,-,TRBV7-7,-,CASSFGQGTDTQYF,TGTGCCAGCAGCTTTGGGCAGGGCACAGATACGCAGTATTTT
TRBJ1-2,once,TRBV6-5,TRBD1,CASSLTGGAGGYTF,TGTGCCAGCAGTCTTACAGGGGGCGCGGGTGGCTACACCTTC
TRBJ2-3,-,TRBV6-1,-,CASSEELHTQYF,TGTGCCAGCAGTGAGGAGCTCCATACGCAGTATTTT
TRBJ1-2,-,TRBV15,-,CATSRDGTNYGYTF,TGTGCCACCAGCAGAGATGGCACCAACTATGGCTACACCTTC
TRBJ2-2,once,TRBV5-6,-,CASSLAGTGELFF,TGTGCCAGCAGCTTAGCTGGCACCGGGGAGCTGTTTTTT
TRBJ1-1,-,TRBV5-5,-,CASSFEGRTEAFF,TGTGCCAGCAGCTTTGAGGGAAGGACTGAAGCTTTCTTT
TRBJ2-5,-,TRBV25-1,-,CASSEWSAGSKETQYF,TGTGCCAGCAGTGAATGGAGTGCCGGCAGTAAAGAGACCCAGTACTTC
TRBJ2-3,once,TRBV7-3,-,CASSGDSQGDTQYF,TGTGCCAGCAGCGGCGACAGTCAGGGAGATACGCAGTATTTT
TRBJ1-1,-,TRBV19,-,CASSMAAAEAFF,TGTGCCAGTAGTATGGCGGCAGCTGAAGCTTTCTTT
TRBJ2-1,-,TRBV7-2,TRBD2,CASSLASGGDEQFF,TGTGCCAGCAGCTTAGCTAGCGGGGGGGACGAGCAGTTCTTC
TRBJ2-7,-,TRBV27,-,CASSFTAAKAAEQYF,TGTGCCAGCAGTTTTACAGCCGCTAAAGCCGCCGAGCAGTACTTC
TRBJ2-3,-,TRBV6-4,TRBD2,CASSPLAGGTDTQYF,TGTGCCAGCAGCCCACTAGCGGGGGGGACAGATACGCAGTATTTT
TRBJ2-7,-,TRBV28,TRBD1,CASTRDRVYEQYF,TGTGCCAGCACTAGGGACAGGGTCTACGAGCAGTACTTC
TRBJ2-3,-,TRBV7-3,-,CASSPGGGQADTQYF,TGTGCCAGCAGCCCTGGAGGCGGCCAAGCAGATACGCAGTATTTT
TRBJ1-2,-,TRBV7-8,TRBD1,CASSPTGSYGYTF,TGTGCCAGCAGCCCGACAGGGTCCTATGGCTACACCTTC
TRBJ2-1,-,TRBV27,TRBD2,CASSQLTSGAHNEQFF,TGTGCCAGCAGTCAGCTGACTAGCGGGGCCCACAATGAGCAGTTCTTC
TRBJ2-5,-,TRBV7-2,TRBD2,CASSSSGGLWETQYF,TGTGCCAGCAGCTCTAGCGGGGGGCTCTGGGAGACCCAGTACTTC
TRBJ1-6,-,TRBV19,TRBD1,CASSTGGAARSPLHF,TGTGCCAGTTCTACAGGGGGCGCTGCCCGATCACCCCTCCACTTT
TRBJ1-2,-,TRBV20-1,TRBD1,CSPQGVYGYTF,TGCAGTCCACAGGGGGTCTATGGCTACACCTTC
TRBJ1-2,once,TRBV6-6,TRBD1,CASSPDRVKGYTF,TGTGCCAGCAGTCCGGACAGGGTGAAGGGCTACACCTTC
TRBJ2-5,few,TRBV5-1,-,CASSSEGPETQYF,TGCGCCAGCAGCTCGGAGGGGCCGGAGACCCAGTACTTC
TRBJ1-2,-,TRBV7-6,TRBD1,CASSDRTGYGYTF,TGTGCCAGCAGCGATAGGACAGGTTATGGCTACACCTTC